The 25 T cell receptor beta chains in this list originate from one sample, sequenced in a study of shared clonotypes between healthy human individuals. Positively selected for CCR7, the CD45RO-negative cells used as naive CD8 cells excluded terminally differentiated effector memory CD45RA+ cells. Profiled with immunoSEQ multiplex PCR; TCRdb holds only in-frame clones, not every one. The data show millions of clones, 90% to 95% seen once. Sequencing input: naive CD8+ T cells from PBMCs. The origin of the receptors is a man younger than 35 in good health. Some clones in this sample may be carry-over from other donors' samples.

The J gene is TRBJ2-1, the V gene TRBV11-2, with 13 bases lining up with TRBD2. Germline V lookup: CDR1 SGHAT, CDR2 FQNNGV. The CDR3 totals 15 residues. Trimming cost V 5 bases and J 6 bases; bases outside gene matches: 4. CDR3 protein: CASSTGLAGANEQFF. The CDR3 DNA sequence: TGTGCCAGCAGCACAGGACTAGCGGGGGCCAATGAGCAGTTCTTC.

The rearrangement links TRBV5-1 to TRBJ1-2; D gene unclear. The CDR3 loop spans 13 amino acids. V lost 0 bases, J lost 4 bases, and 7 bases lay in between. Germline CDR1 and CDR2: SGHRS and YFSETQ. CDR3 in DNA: TGCGCCAGCAGCTTGGAAGCCGGCTATGGCTACACCTTC. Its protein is CASSLEAGYGYTF.

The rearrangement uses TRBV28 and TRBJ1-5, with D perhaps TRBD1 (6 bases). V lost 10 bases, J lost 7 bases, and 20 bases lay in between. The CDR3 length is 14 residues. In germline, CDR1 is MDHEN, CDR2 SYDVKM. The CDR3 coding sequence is TGTGCCACCAGGGAAACGGGGGCCGGGCAGCCCCAGCATTTT. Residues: CATRETGAGQPQHF.

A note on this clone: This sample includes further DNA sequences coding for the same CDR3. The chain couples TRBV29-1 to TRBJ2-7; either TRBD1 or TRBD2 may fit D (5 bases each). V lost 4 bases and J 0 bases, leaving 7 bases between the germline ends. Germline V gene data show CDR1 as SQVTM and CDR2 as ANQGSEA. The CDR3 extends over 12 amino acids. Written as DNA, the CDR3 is TGCAGCGTTGTCGGGGCCTCCTACGAGCAGTACTTC. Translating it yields CSVVGASYEQYF.

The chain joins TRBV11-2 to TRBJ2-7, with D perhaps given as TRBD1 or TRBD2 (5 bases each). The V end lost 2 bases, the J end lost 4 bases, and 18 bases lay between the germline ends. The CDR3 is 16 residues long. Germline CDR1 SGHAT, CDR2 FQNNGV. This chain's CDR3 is CASSLTRQIPGYEQYF. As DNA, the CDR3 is TGTGCCAGCAGCTTAACCCGACAGATCCCGGGATACGAGCAGTACTTC.

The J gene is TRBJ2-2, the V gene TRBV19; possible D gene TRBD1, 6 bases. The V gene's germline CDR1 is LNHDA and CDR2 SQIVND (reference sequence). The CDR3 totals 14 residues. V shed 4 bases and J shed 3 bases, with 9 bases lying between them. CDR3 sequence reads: CASSSWTDTGELFF. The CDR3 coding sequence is TGTGCCAGTAGTAGCTGGACAGACACCGGGGAGCTGTTTTTT.

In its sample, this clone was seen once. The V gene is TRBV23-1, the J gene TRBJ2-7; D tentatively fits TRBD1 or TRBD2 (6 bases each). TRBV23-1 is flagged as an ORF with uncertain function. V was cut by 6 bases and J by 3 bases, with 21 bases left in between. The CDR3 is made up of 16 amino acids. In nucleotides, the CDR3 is TGCGCCAGCAGAAGAGGGGGAGGTATTAAACTCTACGAGCAGTACTTC. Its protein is CASRRGGGIKLYEQYF.

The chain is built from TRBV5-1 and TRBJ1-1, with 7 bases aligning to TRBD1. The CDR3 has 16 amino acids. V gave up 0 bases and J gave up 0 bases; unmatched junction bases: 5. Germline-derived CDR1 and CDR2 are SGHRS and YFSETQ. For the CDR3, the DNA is TGCGCCAGCAGCTTGGACAGGGGCCGCATGAACACTGAAGCTTTCTTT. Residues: CASSLDRGRMNTEAFF. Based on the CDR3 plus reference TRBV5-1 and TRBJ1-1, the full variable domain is KAGVTQTPRYLIKTRGQQVTLSCSPISGHRSVSWYQQTPGQGLQFLFEYFSETQRNKGNFPGRFSGRQFSNSRSEMNVSTLELGDSALYLCASSLDRGRMNTEAFFGQGTRLTVV.

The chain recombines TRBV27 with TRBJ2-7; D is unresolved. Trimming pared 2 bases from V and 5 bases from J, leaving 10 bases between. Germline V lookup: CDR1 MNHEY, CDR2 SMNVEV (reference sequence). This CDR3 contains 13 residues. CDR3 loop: CASSLDRSNEQYF. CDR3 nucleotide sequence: TGTGCCAGCAGTTTAGATCGCTCGAACGAGCAGTACTTC.

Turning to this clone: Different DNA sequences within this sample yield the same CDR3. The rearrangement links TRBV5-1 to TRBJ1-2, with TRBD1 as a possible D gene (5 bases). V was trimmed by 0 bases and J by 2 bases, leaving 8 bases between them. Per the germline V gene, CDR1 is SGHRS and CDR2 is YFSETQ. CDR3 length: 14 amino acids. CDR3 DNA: TGCGCCAGCAGCTTGGCCGGGGGGAACTATGGCTACACCTTC. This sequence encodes CASSLAGGNYGYTF.

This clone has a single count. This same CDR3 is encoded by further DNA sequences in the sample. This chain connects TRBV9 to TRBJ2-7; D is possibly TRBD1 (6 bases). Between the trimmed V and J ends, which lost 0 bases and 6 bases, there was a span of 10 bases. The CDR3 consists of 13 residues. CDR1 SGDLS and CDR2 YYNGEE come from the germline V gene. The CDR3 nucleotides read TGTGCCAGCAGCGTAGGTGGCAGGGGCGAGCAGTACTTC. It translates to CASSVGGRGEQYF.

This chain's CDR3 is CASSPLRRGSSYNEQFF. CDR3 sequence (DNA): TGTGCCAGCTCACCACTCCGCCGCGGCAGCTCCTACAATGAGCAGTTCTTC. V and J are TRBV18 and TRBJ2-1; no clear D gene. The V end was cut by 1 base, the J end by 0 bases, with 13 bases between. Germline V gives CDR1 KGHSH, CDR2 LQKENI. There are 17 residues in the CDR3.

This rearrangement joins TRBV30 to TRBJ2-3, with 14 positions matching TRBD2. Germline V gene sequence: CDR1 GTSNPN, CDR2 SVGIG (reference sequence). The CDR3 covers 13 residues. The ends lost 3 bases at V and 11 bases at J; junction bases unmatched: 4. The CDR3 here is CAWREGLAGVQYF. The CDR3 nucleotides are TGTGCCTGGAGGGAGGGACTAGCGGGAGTGCAGTATTTT.

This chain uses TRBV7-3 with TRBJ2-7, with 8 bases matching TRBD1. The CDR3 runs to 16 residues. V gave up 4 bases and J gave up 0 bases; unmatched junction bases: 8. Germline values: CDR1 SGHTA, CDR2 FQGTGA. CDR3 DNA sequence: TGTGCCAGCAGCTCGGGGGACAGGAAGAGCTCCTACGAGCAGTACTTC. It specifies CASSSGDRKSSYEQYF.

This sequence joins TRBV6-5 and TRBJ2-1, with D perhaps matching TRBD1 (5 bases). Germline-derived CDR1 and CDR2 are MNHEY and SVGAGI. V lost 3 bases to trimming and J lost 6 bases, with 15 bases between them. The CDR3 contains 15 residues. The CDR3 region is CASSYRQGSRNEQFF. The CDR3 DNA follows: TGTGCCAGCAGTTATCGCCAGGGTTCTCGCAATGAGCAGTTCTTC.

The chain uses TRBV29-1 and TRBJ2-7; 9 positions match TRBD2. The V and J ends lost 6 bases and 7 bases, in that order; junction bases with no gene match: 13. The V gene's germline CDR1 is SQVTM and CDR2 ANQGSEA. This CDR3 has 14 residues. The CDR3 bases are TGCAGCGTAATAGAGGCTAGCGGGGCCTGGGAGCAGTACTTC. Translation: CSVIEASGAWEQYF.

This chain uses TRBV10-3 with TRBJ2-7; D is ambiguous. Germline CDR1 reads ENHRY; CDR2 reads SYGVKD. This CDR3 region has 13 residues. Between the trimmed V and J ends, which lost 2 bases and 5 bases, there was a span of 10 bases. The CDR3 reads CAISEPRRDEQYF. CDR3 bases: TGTGCCATCAGTGAGCCTAGGAGAGACGAGCAGTACTTC.

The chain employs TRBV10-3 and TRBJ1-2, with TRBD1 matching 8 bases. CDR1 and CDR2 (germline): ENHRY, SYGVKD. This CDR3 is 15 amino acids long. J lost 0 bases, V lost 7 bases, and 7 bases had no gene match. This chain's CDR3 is CAINPGQGANYGYTF. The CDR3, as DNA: TGTGCCATCAACCCTGGACAGGGAGCTAACTATGGCTACACCTTC.

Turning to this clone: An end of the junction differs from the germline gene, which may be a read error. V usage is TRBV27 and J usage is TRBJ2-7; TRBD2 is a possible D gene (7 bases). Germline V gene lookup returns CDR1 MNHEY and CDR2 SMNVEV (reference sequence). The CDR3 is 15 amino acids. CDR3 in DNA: TGTGCCACCAGTTGGGGGGCGGGACTAAGCTACGAGCAGTACTTC. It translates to CATSWGAGLSYEQYF.

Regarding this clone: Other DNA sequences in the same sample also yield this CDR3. CDR3 in DNA: TGTGCCAGCAGTCCCACTGGGGGGGCCTACGAGCAGTACTTC. It specifies CASSPTGGAYEQYF. The rearrangement links TRBV27 to TRBJ2-7, with 7 bases matching TRBD2. The germline V gene encodes CDR1 MNHEY and CDR2 SMNVEV (reference sequence). V shed 5 bases and J 2 bases; nucleotides not matched to a gene: 6. The CDR3 has 14 residues.

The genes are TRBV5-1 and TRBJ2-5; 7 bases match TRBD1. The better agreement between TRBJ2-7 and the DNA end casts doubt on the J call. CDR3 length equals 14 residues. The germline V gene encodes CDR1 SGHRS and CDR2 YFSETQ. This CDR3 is CASSWGTASYEQYF. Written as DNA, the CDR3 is TGCGCCAGCAGCTGGGGGACAGCCTCCTACGAGCAGTACTTC.

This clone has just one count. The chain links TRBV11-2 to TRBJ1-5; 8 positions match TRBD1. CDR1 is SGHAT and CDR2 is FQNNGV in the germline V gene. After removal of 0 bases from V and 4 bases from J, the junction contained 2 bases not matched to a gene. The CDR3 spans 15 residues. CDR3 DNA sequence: TGTGCCAGCAGCTTAGATAGACAGGGGAATCAGCCCCAGCATTTT. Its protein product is CASSLDRQGNQPQHF.

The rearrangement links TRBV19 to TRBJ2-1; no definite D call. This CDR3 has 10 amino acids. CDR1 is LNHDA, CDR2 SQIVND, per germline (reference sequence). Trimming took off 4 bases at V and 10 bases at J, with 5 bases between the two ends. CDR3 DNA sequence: TGTGCCAGTAGTACACGGGAGCAGTTCTTC. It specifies CASSTREQFF.

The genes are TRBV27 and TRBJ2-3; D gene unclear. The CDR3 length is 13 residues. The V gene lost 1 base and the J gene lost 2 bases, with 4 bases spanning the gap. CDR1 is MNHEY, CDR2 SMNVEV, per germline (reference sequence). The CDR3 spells CASSLFATDTQYF. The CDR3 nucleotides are TGTGCCAGCAGTTTATTCGCCACAGATACGCAGTATTTT.

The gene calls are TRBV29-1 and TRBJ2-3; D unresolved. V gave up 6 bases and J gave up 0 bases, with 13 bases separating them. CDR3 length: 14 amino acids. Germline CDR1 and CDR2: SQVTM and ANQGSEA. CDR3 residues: CSVQAHSSTDTQYF. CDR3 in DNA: TGCAGCGTCCAGGCCCACAGTAGCACAGATACGCAGTATTTT.